This record looks at one TCR beta chain sequence and its context. It lacks a known antigen. No qualities accompany the bases; no much larger clone lies one base away. Donors were 39 systemically healthy Caucasian individuals from Russia aged 6 to 90 years. Each donor gave about 9.7 milliliters of peripheral blood, drawn into EDTA-treated Vacutainer tubes. PBMCs were isolated by Ficoll-Paque density-gradient centrifugation, with at least 7 million obtained per sample. Trizol reagent was used to extract total RNA from PBMCs, with at least 6 micrograms per sample. Naive CD45RAhigh/CD27high T cell percentages were measured by flow cytometry on a PBMC aliquot from every donor. The method was 5' RACE. TCRdb lists the instrument as Illumina HiSeq 2500. A second PCR of roughly 6 to 11 cycles was run with a J-beta primer mix and a sample-barcoded 5' primer. Each TCR beta cDNA molecule received a unique molecular identifier from a template-switch 5' adaptor carrying 12 random nucleotides. Each sample yielded at least 3 million CDR3-containing paired-end reads. All of the RNA was converted into first-strand cDNA using the Mint cDNA synthesis kit, with a TRBC-specific oligonucleotide serving as the primer. All cDNA was treated with uracil-DNA glycosylase and then went through a first 18-cycle PCR with the universal primers M1SS and BC2_uni_R. Per the authors' processing: Normalization of each sample was performed by random selection of 1 million high-quality reads, each carrying a distinct molecular identifier. Reads with shared molecular identifiers were discarded instead of being binned into consensus sequences. MiTCR, with a Q25 quality threshold and the strictest error-elimination algorithm, was used for CDR3 identification, clonotype clustering and error correction. A nonparametric unseen species model using Euler transformation provided a lower-bound estimate of total TCR beta diversity. The public reads were reprocessed in TCRdb via fastp at Q25 and MiXCR, keeping in-frame beta chains. Under each unique CDR3 protein, matching rows form one entry showing the most common genes and DNA. The V and J calls were determined by TCRdb, not by the authors. The sample data list around 1,100,000 distinct CDR3 sequences, and around two fifths of these were observed just once. Together, the top ten hold over 10% of the sample.

These data originate in a study of blood T cells in healthy people across ages (dated by TCRdb to about 2015). About the study as a whole: Template switching captured roughly one uniquely barcoded TCR beta cDNA molecule per two T cells in model experiments. Age-related changes in TCR beta repertoire diversity were measured in the study by deep sequencing normalized with unique cDNA molecular identifiers. Donors were grouped into four age groups: young (average 16 years), middle-aged (under 40), aged (around 60) and long-lived (just over 80). To avoid experimental bias, donors of different ages were randomly spread across the sequencing lanes. Two additional independent replicas of 1 million unique cDNA reads from the same blood draw were analyzed for two donors (one aged 18 to 30 and one aged 80 or older).

The paper's findings and limits, for the study overall: Observed TCR beta diversity per million T cells fell roughly linearly with age, and a significant reduction was already apparent by age about 43. Compared with the aged group, the long-lived group had more naive CD4+ T cells, fewer expanded clones and increased TCR diversity, a pattern suggesting age selection. A strong correlation was found between observed TCR beta diversity and the percentage of naive T cells measured by flow cytometry. Conclusive comparison of naive and antigen-experienced compartments was prevented by the profiling of bulk unsorted PBMCs. Donor CMV infection status was unknown, potentially confounding age-related changes in expanded clonotypes. Total diversity estimates from one million sequenced T cells were considered lower bounds and underestimates.

The CDR3 goes from the cysteine to the phenylalanine over 17 residues. Only CDR3 DNA remains: 51 bases, in frame from the first base. The CDR1 and CDR2 encoded by the germline V gene are SGHRS and YFSETQ. Trimming accounts for 2 bases at V and 8 bases at J, while the number of junction bases matched to no gene is 13. The sequenced sample was blood. The chain was built from TRBV5-1 and TRBJ2-1, with 10 bases matching TRBD1. This TCR derives from a man younger than 35 in good health. The DNA is TGCGCCAGCAGCTTACGAATCCGGGACAGGGGAATCGATGAGCAGTTCTTC. Protein translation: CASSLRIRDRGIDEQFF.